The entry below describes one T cell receptor beta chain. V was shortened by 3 bases and J by 5 bases, with 13 bases between the two germline ends. The germline gives CDR1 MDHEN, CDR2 SYDVKM. This CDR3 is 14 amino acids long. How the authors handled the data: Estimation of nucleated cell counts was performed using reference gene primer amplification. Only in-frame clones appear in the TCRdb table, and some are missing; sequencing was by immunoSEQ multiplex PCR. The DNA was the basis for D and trimming; V, J and clone size are from that table. In the table there are roughly 330,000 clones, 85% to 90% of which are singletons. This entry comes from a study of blood T cell repertoires in COVID-19.

This chain links TRBV28 with TRBJ1-2; D is possibly TRBD1 (6 bases). The material sequenced was PBMCs or T cells enriched from blood (not recorded which). The origin of this receptor is a woman younger than 35 who had recovered from COVID-19. CDR3 coding DNA: TGTGCCAGCAGTTTGGGCAGGGGACAATATGGCTACACCTTC. This gives the protein CASSLGRGQYGYTF.